This T cell receptor beta chain appears in the sequencing data of a study of technical replicates of blood from several donors. This CDR3 is built from 12 residues. V lost 3 bases, J lost 6 bases, and 9 bases lay in between. CDR1 PRHDT and CDR2 FYEKMQ come from the germline V gene (reference sequence). Method: immunoSEQ multiplex PCR; TCRdb's copy keeps in-frame clones and lacks some. This table has fewer than 70,000 clones, 70% to 90% appearing once. The specimen sequenced was PBMCs. The chain links TRBV13 to TRBJ2-7; D is unresolved. The sequence derives from a human donor in good health. Some clones in this sample may be carry-over from other donors' samples. Written as DNA, the CDR3 is TGTGCCAGCAGCTTTACTTCTGCCGAGCAGTACTTC. This codes for CASSFTSAEQYF. Variable domain in full (rest from reference TRBV13 and TRBJ2-7): AAGVIQSPRHLIKEKRETATLKCYPIPRHDTVYWYQQGPGQDPQFLISFYEKMQSDKGSIPDRFSAQQFSDYHSELNMSSLELGDSALYFCASSFTSAEQYFGPGTRLTVT.